This entry is about one T cell receptor (beta chain). Its antigen is unknown. The record has no base qualities; no much larger clone is one base away. The sample comes from a study of blood T cells in healthy people across ages (dated by TCRdb to 2015 to 2017). Concerning the study at large: In model experiments, template switching captured roughly one uniquely barcoded TCR beta cDNA molecule for every two T cells. The study measured age-related changes in TCR beta repertoire diversity using deep sequencing normalized with unique cDNA molecular identifiers. Donors were grouped into four age groups: young (average 16 years), middle-aged (roughly 37), aged (around 56) and long-lived (around 80). To avoid experimental bias, donors of different ages were distributed randomly across sequencing lanes. For two donors (one aged 18 to 30 and one aged 80 or older), the study analyzed two additional independent replicas of 1 million unique cDNA reads from the same blood draw.

Systemically healthy Caucasian individuals from Russia, some 38 in total and aged roughly 6 to 100 years, were included as donors. About 10 milliliters of peripheral blood were drawn from each donor into EDTA-treated Vacutainer tubes. PBMCs were isolated by Ficoll-Paque density-gradient centrifugation, with at least 6 million obtained per sample. Trizol reagent was used to extract total RNA from the PBMCs, yielding at least 5 micrograms per sample. For every donor, an aliquot of PBMCs went through flow cytometry to measure the percentages of naive CD45RAhigh/CD27high T cells. Study-wide conclusions, independent of this receptor: Since profiling was done on bulk unsorted PBMCs, naive and antigen-experienced compartments could not be conclusively compared. There was a strong correlation between observed TCR beta diversity and the percentage of naive T cells measured by flow cytometry. Donor CMV infection status was unknown, potentially confounding age-related changes in expanded clonotypes. Total diversity estimates from one million sequenced T cells were considered lower bounds and underestimates. Compared with the aged group, more naive CD4+ T cells, fewer expanded clones and increased TCR diversity were shown by the long-lived group, suggesting age selection. Observed TCR beta diversity per million T cells fell roughly linearly with age, and a significant reduction was already apparent by age approximately 40.

Trimming leaves V shorter by 6 bases and J shorter by 12 bases, with the junction holding 16 bases beyond the gene matches. From the cysteine through the phenylalanine, the CDR3 covers 14 amino acids. Left in the record is the CDR3 DNA by itself, 42 bases read in frame from the first base. CDR1 and CDR2 are read off the germline V gene (reference sequence) as DFQATT and SNEGSKA. Receptor libraries were prepared by 5' RACE. The sample was run on an Illumina HiSeq 2500. A second PCR of roughly 7 to 11 cycles was run with a J-beta primer mix and a sample-barcoded 5' primer. A template-switch 5' adaptor carrying 12 random nucleotides introduced a unique molecular identifier onto each TCR beta cDNA molecule. Each sample yielded at least 2.5 million CDR3-containing paired-end reads. First-strand cDNA was synthesized from all RNA with the Mint cDNA synthesis kit, primed by a TRBC-specific oligonucleotide. All cDNA was treated with uracil-DNA glycosylase and then went through a first 18-cycle PCR with the universal primers M1SS and BC2_uni_R. The paper's data handling went like this. Normalization of each sample was performed by random selection of 1 million high-quality reads, each carrying a distinct molecular identifier. Reads sharing molecular identifiers were discarded rather than binned into consensus sequences. MiTCR, run with a Q25 quality threshold and the strictest error-elimination algorithm, handled CDR3 identification, clonotype clustering and error correction. A nonparametric unseen species model with Euler transformation was used to estimate a lower bound on total TCR beta diversity. TCRdb reran the public reads through fastp at Q25 and MiXCR, keeping productive beta chains. Records with the same CDR3 protein are collapsed into one entry carrying the most frequent genes and DNA. The V and J calls were not made by the authors but by TCRdb's processing. Counted in this sample were 850,000 or so distinct CDR3 sequences; roughly 26% of them appeared once. The top ten clonotypes cover roughly 17% of the sample.

The sample comprised blood. This receptor was taken from a woman older than 75 in good health. The chain couples TRBV20-1 to TRBJ2-1, and 8 bases in between align with TRBD2. The sequence in DNA is TGCAGTGCCCCGGGGGGGGGCTTCACCTACGGGCAGTTCTTC. Translated, this is CSAPGGGFTYGQFF.